A selection of T cell receptor beta chains follows, all from one sample in a study of cytomegalovirus exposure and HLA in healthy donors. Repertoires were generated with immunoSEQ multiplex PCR, while TCRdb's copy carries only in-frame clones and drops some. The sample comprises approximately 91,000 clones, 86% of which are singletons, and roughly 8.3% rests with the top ten. The sample was PBMCs. The source of these receptors is a man younger than 40 in good health and CMV-seropositive. Each CDR3 is given with its conserved first and last residue. The D gene is left open where the match is weak. Size tells how often a clone was seen (once, few, many) or the class of an expanded clone, and some rows leave it out.

J gene: TRBJ2-5
D gene: .
V gene: TRBV7-6
clone size: few
CDR3 protein: CASSRGSVRETQYF
CDR3 DNA: TGTGCCAGCAGCCGAGGGTCAGTACGGGAGACCCAGTACTTC

J gene: TRBJ2-5
D gene: TRBD2
V gene: TRBV29-1
clone size: .
CDR3 protein: CSARLAGAQETQYF
CDR3 DNA: TGCAGCGCCAGACTAGCGGGAGCCCAAGAGACCCAGTACTTC

J gene: TRBJ2-7
D gene: TRBD1
V gene: TRBV5-1
clone size: .
CDR3 protein: CASSLAGDRGSYEQYF
CDR3 DNA: TGCGCCAGCAGCTTGGCAGGGGACAGGGGCTCCTACGAGCAGTACTTC

J gene: TRBJ2-4
D gene: .
V gene: TRBV5-6
clone size: few
CDR3 protein: CASSLTAQLGIQYF
CDR3 DNA: TGTGCCAGCAGCTTAACGGCGCAACTAGGCATTCAGTACTTC

J gene: TRBJ2-2
D gene: TRBD2
V gene: TRBV6-4
clone size: .
CDR3 protein: CASSSRGGSRTGELFF
CDR3 DNA: TGTGCCAGCAGTTCCCGCGGGGGGTCGAGAACCGGGGAGCTGTTTTTT

J gene: TRBJ2-3
D gene: .
V gene: TRBV29-1
clone size: .
CDR3 protein: CSVENQVSDTQYF
CDR3 DNA: TGCAGCGTTGAAAACCAGGTGTCAGATACGCAGTATTTT

J gene: TRBJ2-1
D gene: TRBD2
V gene: TRBV6-4
clone size: few
CDR3 protein: CASSESSGSDEQFF
CDR3 DNA: TGTGCCAGCAGTGAATCCAGCGGGAGCGATGAGCAGTTCTTC

J gene: TRBJ2-1
D gene: .
V gene: TRBV28
clone size: .
CDR3 protein: CASSLSTRGYNEQFF
CDR3 DNA: TGTGCCAGCAGTTTAAGCACCCGCGGGTACAATGAGCAGTTCTTC

J gene: TRBJ1-1
D gene: .
V gene: TRBV27
clone size: .
CDR3 protein: CASSGRQGQEAFF
CDR3 DNA: TGTGCCAGCAGTGGGCGCCAGGGTCAAGAAGCTTTCTTT

J gene: TRBJ2-7
D gene: TRBD2
V gene: TRBV11-2
clone size: .
CDR3 protein: CASSLAGGGPREQYF
CDR3 DNA: TGTGCCAGCAGCTTAGCCGGGGGAGGGCCCCGCGAGCAGTACTTC